Each of the 29 T cell receptor beta chains below was sequenced from the same sample in a study of molecular identifiers for immune sequencing clone quantification. MiXCR, applied by TCRdb to the PCR reads, yields one record per CDR3 protein. The table has some 680,000 distinct CDR3 sequences, around 25% seen once; the top ten hold about 0.78%. Sequenced sample: naive CD8+ T cells from blood, with Jurkat cell RNA spiked in. Regarding subset: FACS-sorted CD8+CD4-CCR7+CD45RA+ naive T cells. These TCRs come from a human donor in good health. Some libraries in this study had Jurkat cell RNA spiked in.

This clonotype was counted a few times. The CDR3 is CASSEKTGAYYEQYF. For the CDR3, the DNA is TGTGCCAGCAGTGAAAAAACAGGGGCCTACTACGAGCAGTACTTC. This sequence joins TRBV6-9 and TRBJ2-7; 7 bases map to TRBD1. This CDR3 is built from 15 residues. The V gene's germline CDR1 is MNHGY and CDR2 SVAAGI. Losses at the gene ends were 5 bases for V and 3 bases for J; bases not matched to a gene: 10.

To note about this clonotype: A much larger clone lies one base from this, so it may be a read error. The rearrangement links TRBV11-2 to TRBJ2-7; the D is unclear. Germline CDR1 is SGHAT and CDR2 is FQNNGV. V lost 8 bases, J lost 2 bases, and 13 bases lay in between. This CDR3 has 13 amino acids. The CDR3 sequence is CASGQSPTYEQYF. CDR3 coding DNA: TGTGCCAGCGGCCAAAGTCCAACCTACGAGCAGTACTTC.

Concerning this clonotype itself: A read error is possible here, since a much larger clone lies one base away. V usage is TRBV19 and J usage is TRBJ2-7; 7 bases map to TRBD2. CDR3 size: 15 residues. Germline assignment: CDR1 LNHDA and CDR2 SQIVND (reference sequence). V shed 6 bases, J shed 3 bases, and the junction held 11 bases outside the gene matches. In DNA form, the CDR3 reads TGTGCCAGTAGACCGTCCCGGGACTACTTCTACGAGCAGTACTTC. It codes for CASRPSRDYFYEQYF.

Ten or more counts support this clonotype. The genes are TRBV29-1 and TRBJ2-2; no clear D gene. This CDR3 has 13 amino acids. CDR1 and CDR2 from the germline V gene are SQVTM and ANQGSEA. V dropped 5 bases and J dropped 0 bases, with 7 bases sitting between them. The CDR3 coding sequence is TGCAGCGTTTTAGGAACGAACACCGGGGAGCTGTTTTTT. It translates to CSVLGTNTGELFF.

V gene TRBV4-3 combines with J gene TRBJ1-5, with D tentatively TRBD1 (5 bases). Trimming took off 0 bases at V and 7 bases at J, with 13 bases between the two ends. This CDR3 comprises 15 residues. Germline loops: CDR1 LGHNA, CDR2 YSLEER. CDR3 residues: CASSQDMGGEQPQHF. CDR3 in DNA: TGCGCCAGCAGCCAAGATATGGGGGGTGAGCAGCCCCAGCATTTT.

As concerns this clonotype: This may be a read error, as it is one base from a much larger clone. The CDR3 coding sequence is TGTGCCAGCAGCTTGGCCGGTGGCAGGGGAGCGGGGACCCAGTACTTC. Protein product: CASSLAGGRGAGTQYF. The gene calls are TRBV5-6 and TRBJ2-5, with D possibly called TRBD1 or TRBD2 (6 bases each). CDR3 size: 16 residues. With 0 bases removed from V and 7 bases from J, the gap between germline ends came to 19 bases. Per germline, CDR1 SGHDT and CDR2 YYEEEE.

In its sample, this clonotype was seen many times. V usage is TRBV29-1 and J usage is TRBJ1-1; D is perhaps TRBD1 (5 bases). The CDR3 runs 12 residues. Trimming took 7 bases from V and 0 from J, leaving 9 bases between them. CDR1 is SQVTM, CDR2 ANQGSEA, per germline. The CDR3 here is CSGKTVNTEAFF. The CDR3 nucleotides are TGCAGCGGGAAGACAGTGAACACTGAAGCTTTCTTT. The full variable domain, in which reference TRBV29-1 and TRBJ1-1 provide the parts outside the CDR3, is SAVISQKPSRDICQRGTSLTIQCQVDSQVTMMFWYRQQPGQSLTLIATANQGSEATYESGFVIDKFPISRPNLTFSTLTVSNMSPEDSSIYLCSGKTVNTEAFFGQGTRLTVV.

About this clonotype: This could be a read error, since a much larger clone is one nucleotide away. This rearrangement joins TRBV9 to TRBJ2-5; D call uncertain. The V gene's germline CDR1 is SGDLS and CDR2 YYNGEE. This CDR3 spans 12 amino acids. Trimming shortened V by 5 bases and J by 8 bases, and 13 bases separated the two germline ends. CDR3 amino acids: CASSDSPLTQYF. DNA for the CDR3: TGTGCCAGCAGTGACTCCCCTTTAACCCAGTACTTC.

V is TRBV30 and J is TRBJ1-6, with 8 positions matching TRBD1. The CDR3 spans 15 residues. After removal of 8 bases from V and 7 bases from J, the junction contained 13 bases not matched to a gene. From germline, CDR1 is GTSNPN and CDR2 SVGIG (reference sequence). The CDR3 nucleotides are TGTGCCCGGGAAGAATTTCGGACAGGGAATTCACCCCTCCACTTT. It translates to CAREEFRTGNSPLHF.

To note about this clonotype: This may be a read error, as it is one base from a much larger clone. The chain combines TRBV28 with TRBJ2-3; D perhaps matches TRBD2 (6 bases). The CDR3 covers 16 residues. The germline gives CDR1 MDHEN, CDR2 SYDVKM. CDR3 region: CASSSAPGSVTDMQYF. CDR3 sequence (DNA): TGTGCCAGCAGTTCGGCTCCCGGGAGTGTTACAGATATGCAGTATTTT.

The genes are TRBV2 and TRBJ2-1; D remains unclear. The germline CDR1 and CDR2 sequences are SNHLY and FYNNEI. V was trimmed by 6 bases and J by 8 bases, leaving 14 bases between them. CDR3 size: 13 residues. DNA of the CDR3: TGTGCCAGCAGGCTCCCAAATCGGGATGAGCAGTTCTTC. Its translation: CASRLPNRDEQFF.

The sample holds many counts of this clonotype. The V gene is TRBV2, the J gene TRBJ2-7; 9 bases fit TRBD1. V gave up 7 bases and J gave up 6 bases; unmatched junction bases: 13. The CDR3 loop spans 15 amino acids. The V gene's germline CDR1 is SNHLY and CDR2 FYNNEI. The CDR3 sequence: CASTFAADRGPEQYF. DNA of the CDR3: TGTGCCAGCACCTTCGCAGCGGACAGGGGTCCCGAGCAGTACTTC.

Concerning this clonotype itself: A much larger clonotype is one base distant, so this may be a read error. This sequence joins TRBV6-2 or TRBV6-3 and TRBJ2-3; D remains ambiguous. This CDR3 comprises 12 residues. V lost 6 bases and J lost 2, with 6 bases in between. Germline assignment: CDR1 MNHEY and CDR2 SVGEGT. For the CDR3, the DNA is TGTGCCAGCAGGTACCTCACAGATACGCAGTATTTT. This codes for CASRYLTDTQYF.

To note about this clonotype: A single base separates this from a much larger clone, so it may be a read error. J is TRBJ2-7 and V is TRBV20-1, with 9 nucleotides matching TRBD2. The CDR3 has 16 amino acids. Germline assignment: CDR1 DFQATT and CDR2 SNEGSKA (reference sequence). The CDR3 is CSARDFLGAGGNEQHF. The CDR3 DNA reads as TGCAGTGCTAGAGACTTCTTGGGAGCGGGAGGAAACGAGCAGCACTTC.

This clonotype showed up many times. The chain couples TRBV7-9 to TRBJ2-5, with TRBD2 identical over 7 bases. CDR1 is SEHNR and CDR2 is FQNEAQ in the germline V gene (reference sequence). The CDR3 runs to 13 residues. Trimming took 5 bases from V and 4 from J; bases not matched to a gene: 4. The CDR3 reads CASSATSAETQYF. The CDR3 DNA is TGTGCCAGCAGCGCAACTAGCGCAGAGACCCAGTACTTC.

This clonotype showed up just a few times. CDR3 loop: CASSLKTALQPQHF. In DNA form, the CDR3 reads TGTGCCAGCAGTTTAAAGACAGCTTTGCAGCCCCAGCATTTT. The chain uses TRBV27 and TRBJ1-5; D may be TRBD1 (5 bases). Trimming left V 2 bases short and J 7 bases short, with 12 bases between. Germline assignment: CDR1 MNHEY and CDR2 SMNVEV (reference sequence). The CDR3 totals 14 residues.

With respect to this clonotype: Since a much larger clone is just one base distant, this may be a read error. The V gene is TRBV9, the J gene TRBJ1-1; possible D gene TRBD1, 6 bases. There are 13 residues in the CDR3. Trimming took off 7 bases at V and 4 bases at J, with 14 bases between the two ends. CDR1 is SGDLS, CDR2 YYNGEE, per germline. The chain's CDR3 is CASPHRVFTEAFF. CDR3 DNA sequence: TGTGCCAGCCCACACAGGGTATTCACTGAAGCTTTCTTT.

CDR3 protein: CARASRLGYNEQFF. In DNA form, the CDR3 reads TGTGCCAGAGCATCGAGGCTAGGGTACAATGAGCAGTTCTTC. The chain is built from TRBV2 and TRBJ2-1; D not resolved. Trimming left V 9 bases short and J 4 bases short, with 16 bases between. The CDR3 consists of 14 residues. Germline V gene data show CDR1 as SNHLY and CDR2 as FYNNEI. The entire variable domain, with the rest obtained from reference TRBV2 and TRBJ2-1, is as follows: EPEVTQTPSHQVTQMGQEVILRCVPISNHLYFYWYRQILGQKVEFLVSFYNNEISEKSEIFDDQFSVERPDGSNFTLKIRSTKLEDSAMYFCARASRLGYNEQFFGPGTRLTVL.

Points on this clonotype: The missing conserved phenylalanine or tryptophan at the end of this CDR3 makes a read error likely. The chain recombines TRBV11-1 with TRBJ2-7; D remains unclear. The CDR3 is made up of 13 amino acids. Germline CDR1 reads SGHAT; CDR2 reads FQDESV (reference sequence). The ends were cut back, 4 bases at V and 2 bases at J, with 9 bases in the middle. The CDR3 spells CASSSRQTYEQYS. Written as DNA, the CDR3 is TGTGCCAGCAGCTCCAGACAAACCTACGAGCAGTACTCC.

Of note for this clonotype: A much larger clone lies one base from this, so it may be a read error. V usage is TRBV6-1 and J usage is TRBJ2-7, with D tentatively TRBD1 or TRBD2 (6 bases each). Trimming removed 11 bases at V and 0 bases at J, with 17 bases between. The CDR3 runs 14 residues. The germline CDR1 and CDR2 sequences are MNHNS and SASEGT. The CDR3 is CAGDTGRLSYEQYF. CDR3 in DNA: TGTGCCGGCGATACAGGGAGGCTCTCCTACGAGCAGTACTTC.

To note about this clonotype: A read error may produce the germline difference seen at one junction end. The CDR3 sequence: CASSLSANTEALF. CDR3 DNA sequence: TGTGCCAGCAGTTTATCCGCGAACACTGAAGCTCTCTTT. The chain links TRBV27 to TRBJ1-1, with D unresolved. CDR3 length: 13 amino acids. CDR1 is MNHEY, CDR2 SMNVEV, per germline (reference sequence).

This clonotype occurred a few times. The V gene is TRBV19, the J gene TRBJ1-5, with 10 bases aligning to TRBD1. The CDR3 has 19 residues. CDR1 and CDR2 (germline): LNHDA, SQIVND (reference sequence). The trim removed 6 bases at V and 1 base at J, leaving 15 bases unmatched. CDR3: CASRLLPGQGLRSNQPQHF. DNA of the CDR3: TGTGCCAGTAGGCTACTCCCGGGACAGGGGCTTCGGAGCAATCAGCCCCAGCATTTT. The entire variable domain, with the rest obtained from reference TRBV19 and TRBJ1-5, is as follows: DGGITQSPKYLFRKEGQNVTLSCEQNLNHDAMYWYRQDPGQGLRLIYYSQIVNDFQKGDIAEGYSVSREKKESFPLTVTSAQKNPTAFYLCASRLLPGQGLRSNQPQHFGDGTRLSIL.

V is TRBV7-9 and J is TRBJ2-3; 10 nucleotides agree with TRBD1. CDR1 is SEHNR and CDR2 is FQNEAQ in the germline V gene (reference sequence). The ends lost 5 bases at V and 8 bases at J; junction bases unmatched: 10. The CDR3 is made up of 15 amino acids. CDR3 in DNA: TGTGCCAGCAGCCCAGACAGGGGGCGCGTAGGTACGCAGTATTTT. This translates into CASSPDRGRVGTQYF.

V gene TRBV2 combines with J gene TRBJ1-1; D is uncertain. Per germline, CDR1 SNHLY and CDR2 FYNNEI. V was clipped by 3 bases and J by 1 base, with 12 bases between them. This CDR3 is 15 amino acids long. The CDR3 spells CASSDYGSSNTEAFF. CDR3 in DNA: TGTGCCAGCAGTGATTACGGCAGCTCGAACACTGAAGCTTTCTTT.

In this sample, this clonotype turned up many times. V is TRBV7-8 and J is TRBJ2-7, with 13 bases that match TRBD2. V shed 5 bases and J 2 bases; nucleotides not matched to a gene: 3. Germline CDR1 and CDR2: SGHVS and FQNEAQ. This CDR3 is 15 amino acids long. The CDR3 sequence: CASSRGLAGAYEQYF. The CDR3 DNA reads as TGTGCCAGCAGCCGCGGACTAGCGGGAGCCTACGAGCAGTACTTC.

The chain couples TRBV4-3 to TRBJ2-7, with no clear D. Germline V gives CDR1 LGHNA, CDR2 YSLEER. CDR3 length: 15 residues. V lost 4 bases, J lost 4 bases, and 17 bases lay in between. CDR3 amino acids: CASSPLSGAQYEQYF. DNA for the CDR3: TGCGCCAGCAGCCCCCTATCAGGAGCGCAATACGAGCAGTACTTC.

This clonotype has at least ten counts. V is TRBV7-2 and J is TRBJ2-5; D remains unclear. This CDR3 contains 14 residues. Between the trimmed V and J ends, which lost 2 bases and 2 bases, there was a span of 9 bases. Germline assignment: CDR1 SGHTA and CDR2 FQGNSA. The CDR3 DNA follows: TGTGCCAGCAGCTTATTGGGCAGTCAAGAGACCCAGTACTTC. This codes for CASSLLGSQETQYF.

About this clonotype itself: A much larger clonotype is one base distant, so this may be a read error. The rearrangement uses TRBV2 and TRBJ1-1; D uncertain. Germline V gene data show CDR1 as SNHLY and CDR2 as FYNNEI. V lost 4 bases to trimming and J lost 4 bases, with 13 bases between them. The CDR3 consists of 14 residues. CDR3 loop: CASSASDQVTEAFF. In DNA form, the CDR3 reads TGTGCCAGCAGTGCCTCCGACCAGGTCACTGAAGCTTTCTTT.

This clonotype has more than one count but fewer than ten. The chain links TRBV7-2 to TRBJ2-7; TRBD1 is a possible D gene (5 bases). Germline-derived CDR1 and CDR2 are SGHTA and FQGNSA. This CDR3 has 13 residues. V dropped 3 bases and J dropped 4 bases, with 10 bases sitting between them. The DNA of the CDR3 is TGTGCCAGCAGCTTTTTTCAGGGTTACGAGCAGTACTTC. It is translated as CASSFFQGYEQYF. The full variable domain, its missing parts supplied by reference TRBV7-2 and TRBJ2-7, is GAGVSQSPSNKVTEKGKDVELRCDPISGHTALYWYRQSLGQGLEFLIYFQGNSAPDKSGLPSDRFSAERTGGSVSTLTIQRTQQEDSAVYLCASSFFQGYEQYFGPGTRLTVT.